A selection of T cell receptor beta chains follows, all from one sample in a study of cytomegalovirus exposure and HLA in healthy donors. Measured with immunoSEQ multiplex PCR; TCRdb has only the in-frame clones, and not every one. The sample yields 150,000 or so clones, about 85% seen once. The sample consisted of PBMCs. The receptor source for this set is a male donor in good health and CMV-seropositive. Both conserved end residues are part of each CDR3. D genes are given only for firm matches. Expanded clones are given a class, and other clones once, few, many or no size at all.

V	D	J	size	CDR3
TRBV5-1	TRBD2	TRBJ2-1	-	CASGLQRREDNEQFF
TRBV19	TRBD1	TRBJ1-5	-	CASSLPRDRVNRPQHF
TRBV5-1	-	TRBJ2-4	-	CASSLPENIQYF
TRBV6-5	-	TRBJ2-6	-	CASSQSGANVLTF
TRBV6-5	TRBD1	TRBJ2-7	-	CASSPGTGIYEQYF
TRBV7-8	TRBD1	TRBJ1-2	-	CASSSGAGGREGYTF
TRBV2	TRBD2	TRBJ2-1	-	CASSDNSGRYNEQFF
TRBV30	TRBD1	TRBJ1-2	-	CAWSRAGGAYGYTF
TRBV7-6	TRBD2	TRBJ2-2	once	CASSRGTSGRAGELFF
TRBV6-5	-	TRBJ2-7	-	CASRLSSSEQYF
TRBV11-2	TRBD1	TRBJ1-2	-	CASSSDRGRGYTF
TRBV5-1	TRBD2	TRBJ2-1	-	CASSTGLAGESEQFF
TRBV6-6	TRBD2	TRBJ2-3	-	CASSPGWGGDTQYF
TRBV7-7	TRBD2	TRBJ2-2	-	CASSPGTGFRTSGRTGELFF
TRBV7-9	-	TRBJ1-2	-	CSSSFQGTNYGYTF
TRBV18	TRBD2	TRBJ2-5	-	CASSYLAGAEETQYF
TRBV9	TRBD2	TRBJ2-7	-	CASSVSGVGVYEQYF
TRBV4-2	TRBD1	TRBJ2-7	-	CASSQARDRGYEQYF
TRBV7-9	-	TRBJ2-3	-	CASSLDNTQYF
TRBV6-4	-	TRBJ2-1	few	CASSRTPGLAYNEQFF
TRBV18	TRBD1	TRBJ2-2	-	CASSRRQGSPGELFF
TRBV5-1	TRBD1	TRBJ2-5	-	CASGQGAPIETQYF
TRBV5-1	TRBD2	TRBJ2-4	-	CASSLVSSGNKNIQYF
TRBV5-4	-	TRBJ1-2	-	CASSSLPGFGYTF
TRBV5-4	TRBD1	TRBJ1-2	once	CASSRDRVGYGYTF
TRBV7-2	-	TRBJ1-1	-	CASSPQMNTEAFF
TRBV2	-	TRBJ2-3	few	CASSVRAPPTDTQYF
TRBV5-4	TRBD1	TRBJ1-4	-	CASSLWDRGEKLFF
TRBV7-6	-	TRBJ2-2	-	CASSFGGTGTGELFF
TRBV6-6	TRBD2	TRBJ2-7	-	CASKRSGGSYEQYF
TRBV2	-	TRBJ1-4	-	CASGGTNEKLFF